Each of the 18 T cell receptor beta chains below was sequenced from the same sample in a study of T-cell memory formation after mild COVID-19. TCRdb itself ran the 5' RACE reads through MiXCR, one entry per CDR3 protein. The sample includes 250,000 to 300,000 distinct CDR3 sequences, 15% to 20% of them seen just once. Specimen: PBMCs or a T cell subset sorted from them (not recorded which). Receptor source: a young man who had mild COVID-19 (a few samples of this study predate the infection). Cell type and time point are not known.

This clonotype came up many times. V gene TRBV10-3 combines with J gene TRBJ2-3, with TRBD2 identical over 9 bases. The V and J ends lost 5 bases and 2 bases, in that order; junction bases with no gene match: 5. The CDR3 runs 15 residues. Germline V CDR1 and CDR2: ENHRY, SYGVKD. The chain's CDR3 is CAISNLAGPTDTQYF. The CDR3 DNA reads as TGTGCCATCAGTAACCTAGCGGGACCCACAGATACGCAGTATTTT.

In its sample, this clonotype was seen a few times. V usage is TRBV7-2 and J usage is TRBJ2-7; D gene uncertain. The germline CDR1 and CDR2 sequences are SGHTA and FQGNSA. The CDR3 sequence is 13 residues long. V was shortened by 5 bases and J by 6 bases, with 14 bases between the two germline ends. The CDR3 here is CASSPELAGEQYF. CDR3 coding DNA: TGTGCCAGCAGCCCGGAGTTGGCCGGCGAGCAGTACTTC.

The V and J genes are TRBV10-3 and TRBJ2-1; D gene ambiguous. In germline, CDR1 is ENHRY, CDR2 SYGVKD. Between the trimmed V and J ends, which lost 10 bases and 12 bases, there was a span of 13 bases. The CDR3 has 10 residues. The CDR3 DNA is TGTGCCACCTTGGGGTCTGGGCAGTTCTTC. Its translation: CATLGSGQFF.

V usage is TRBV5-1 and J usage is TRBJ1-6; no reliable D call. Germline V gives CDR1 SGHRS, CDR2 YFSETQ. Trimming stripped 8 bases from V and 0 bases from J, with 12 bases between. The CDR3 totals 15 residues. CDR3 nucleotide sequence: TGCGCCAGTAGGAATTGGGGCTCCTATAATTCACCCCTCCACTTT. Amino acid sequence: CASRNWGSYNSPLHF.

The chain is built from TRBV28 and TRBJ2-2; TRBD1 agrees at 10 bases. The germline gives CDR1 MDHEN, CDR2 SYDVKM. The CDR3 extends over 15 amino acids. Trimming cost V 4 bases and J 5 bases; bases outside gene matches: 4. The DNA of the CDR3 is TGTGCCAGCAGTTGGGGGACAGGGGAAACCGGGGAGCTGTTTTTT. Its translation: CASSWGTGETGELFF. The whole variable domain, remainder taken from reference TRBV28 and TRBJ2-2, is DVKVTQSSRYLVKRTGEKVFLECVQDMDHENMFWYRQDPGLGLRLIYFSYDVKMKEKGDIPEGYSVSREKKERFSLILESASTNQTSMYLCASSWGTGETGELFFGEGSRLTVL.

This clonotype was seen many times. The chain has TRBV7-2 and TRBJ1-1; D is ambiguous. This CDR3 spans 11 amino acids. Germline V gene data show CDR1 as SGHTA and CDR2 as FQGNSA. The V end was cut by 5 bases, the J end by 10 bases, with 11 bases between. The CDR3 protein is CASSLLRVAFF. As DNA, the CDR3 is TGTGCCAGCAGCCTACTACGGGTAGCTTTCTTT. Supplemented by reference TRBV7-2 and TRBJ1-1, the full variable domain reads GAGVSQSPSNKVTEKGKDVELRCDPISGHTALYWYRQSLGQGLEFLIYFQGNSAPDKSGLPSDRFSAERTGGSVSTLTIQRTQQEDSAVYLCASSLLRVAFFGQGTRLTVV.

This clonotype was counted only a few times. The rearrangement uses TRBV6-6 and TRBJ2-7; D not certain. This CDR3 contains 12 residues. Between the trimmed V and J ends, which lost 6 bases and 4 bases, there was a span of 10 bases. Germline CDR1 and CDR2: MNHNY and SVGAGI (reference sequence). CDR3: CASRRQEYEQYF. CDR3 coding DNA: TGTGCCAGCAGACGTCAGGAATACGAGCAGTACTTC.

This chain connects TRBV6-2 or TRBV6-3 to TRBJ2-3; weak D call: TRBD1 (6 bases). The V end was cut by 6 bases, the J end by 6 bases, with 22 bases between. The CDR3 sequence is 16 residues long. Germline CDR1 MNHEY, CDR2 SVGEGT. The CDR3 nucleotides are TGTGCCAGCAGCCTCCTTATTGGGGCAGGGGTGGATACGCAGTATTTT. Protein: CASSLLIGAGVDTQYF.

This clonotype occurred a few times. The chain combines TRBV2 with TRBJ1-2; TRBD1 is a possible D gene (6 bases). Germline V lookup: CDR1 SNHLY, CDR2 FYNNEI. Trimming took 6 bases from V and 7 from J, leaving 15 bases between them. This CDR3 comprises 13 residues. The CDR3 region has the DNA TGTGCCAGCAGCGGGACACCCTCCGGTGGCTACACCTTC. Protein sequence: CASSGTPSGGYTF.

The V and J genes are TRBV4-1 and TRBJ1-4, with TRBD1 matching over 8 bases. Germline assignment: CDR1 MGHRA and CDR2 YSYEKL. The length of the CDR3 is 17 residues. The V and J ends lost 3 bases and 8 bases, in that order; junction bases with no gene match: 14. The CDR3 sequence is CASSQNRKQGVTEKLFF. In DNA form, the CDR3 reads TGCGCCAGCAGCCAGAATCGAAAACAGGGGGTGACCGAAAAACTGTTTTTT.

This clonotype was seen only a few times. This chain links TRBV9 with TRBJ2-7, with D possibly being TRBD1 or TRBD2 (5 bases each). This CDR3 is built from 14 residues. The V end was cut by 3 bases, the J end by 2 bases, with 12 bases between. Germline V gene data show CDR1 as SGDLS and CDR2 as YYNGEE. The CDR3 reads CASSGRDGTYEQYF. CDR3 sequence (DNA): TGTGCCAGCAGCGGCCGGGACGGTACCTACGAGCAGTACTTC. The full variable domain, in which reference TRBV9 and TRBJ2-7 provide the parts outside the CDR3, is DSGVTQTPKHLITATGQRVTLRCSPRSGDLSVYWYQQSLDQGLQFLIQYYNGEERAKGNILERFSAQQFPDLHSELNLSSLELGDSALYFCASSGRDGTYEQYFGPGTRLTVT.

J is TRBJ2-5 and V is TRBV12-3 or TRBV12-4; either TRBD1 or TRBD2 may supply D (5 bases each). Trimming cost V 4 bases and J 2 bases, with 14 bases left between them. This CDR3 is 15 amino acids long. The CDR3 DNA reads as TGTGCCAGCAGTTATGGGGACCGGGAACAAGAGACCCAGTACTTC. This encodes CASSYGDREQETQYF.

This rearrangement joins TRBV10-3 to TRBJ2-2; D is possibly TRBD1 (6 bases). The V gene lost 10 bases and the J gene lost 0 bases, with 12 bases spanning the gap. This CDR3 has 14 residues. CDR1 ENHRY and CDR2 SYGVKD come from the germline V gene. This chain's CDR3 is CASEQGANTGELFF. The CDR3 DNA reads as TGTGCCAGCGAACAGGGCGCGAACACCGGGGAGCTGTTTTTT.

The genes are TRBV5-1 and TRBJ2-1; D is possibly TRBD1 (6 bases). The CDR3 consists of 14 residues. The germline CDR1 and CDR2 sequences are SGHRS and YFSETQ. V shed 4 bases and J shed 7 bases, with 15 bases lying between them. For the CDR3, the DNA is TGCGCCAGCAGCAGGATGGGGGCAAGGAATGAGCAGTTCTTC. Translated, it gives CASSRMGARNEQFF.

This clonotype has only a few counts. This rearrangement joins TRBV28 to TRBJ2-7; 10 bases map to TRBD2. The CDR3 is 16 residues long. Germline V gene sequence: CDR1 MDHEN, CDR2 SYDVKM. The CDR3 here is CASSPGAAGGSYEQYV. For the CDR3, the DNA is TGTGCCAGCAGTCCAGGGGCAGCGGGGGGGTCCTACGAGCAGTACGTA.

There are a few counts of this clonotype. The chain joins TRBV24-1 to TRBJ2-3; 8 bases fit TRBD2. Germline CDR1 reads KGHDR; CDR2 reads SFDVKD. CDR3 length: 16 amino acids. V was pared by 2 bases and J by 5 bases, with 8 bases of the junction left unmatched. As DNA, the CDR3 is TGTGCCACCAGTGATTCCGTAGCGGGAATGGGAGATACGCAGTATTTT. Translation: CATSDSVAGMGDTQYF.

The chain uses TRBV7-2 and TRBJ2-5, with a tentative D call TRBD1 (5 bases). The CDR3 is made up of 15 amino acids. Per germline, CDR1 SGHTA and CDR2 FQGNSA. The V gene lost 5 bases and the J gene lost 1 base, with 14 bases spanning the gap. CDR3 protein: CASSTVWTPQETQYF. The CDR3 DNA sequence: TGTGCCAGCAGCACCGTGTGGACACCCCAAGAGACCCAGTACTTC.

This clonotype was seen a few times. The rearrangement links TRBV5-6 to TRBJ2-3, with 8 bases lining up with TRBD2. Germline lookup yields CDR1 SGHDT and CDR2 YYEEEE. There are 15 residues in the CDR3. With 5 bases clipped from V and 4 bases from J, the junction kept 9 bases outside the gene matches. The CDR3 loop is CASRQTGGPADTQYF. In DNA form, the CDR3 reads TGTGCCAGCAGGCAGACGGGGGGGCCGGCAGATACGCAGTATTTT.